Given below is one T cell receptor (beta chain) in context. The sample belongs to a study of blood T cell repertoires in COVID-19. The protocol was immunoSEQ multiplex PCR, while the TCRdb copy is restricted to in-frame clones and leaves out a portion. The sample contains about 190,000 clones, less than 90% of which appear only once. The CDR3 spans 15 residues. With 6 bases removed from V and 7 bases from J, the gap between germline ends came to 22 bases. Germline V lookup: CDR1 MDHEN, CDR2 SYDVKM. The sequence was collected from a human donor in a cohort sampled during active COVID-19. The chain is built from TRBV28 and TRBJ2-7, with a tentative D call TRBD1 (6 bases). The sequenced sample was peripheral blood. The chain's CDR3 is CASRGPPDSPGEQYF. The CDR3 bases are TGTGCCAGCAGGGGACCGCCGGACAGTCCGGGGGAGCAGTACTTC.